This TCR beta chain was identified during a study of molecular identifiers for immune sequencing clone quantification. TCRdb re-called the PCR reads with MiXCR, one entry per CDR3 protein. Among about 500,000 distinct CDR3 sequences listed, roughly 24% were seen once. J was trimmed by 2 bases and V by 3 bases; bases with no gene match: 3. The CDR3 is made up of 15 amino acids. CDR1 is LGHNA, CDR2 YSLEER, per germline. In this sample, this clonotype turned up a few times. This clonotype originated in a human donor in good health. Some libraries in this study had Jurkat cell RNA spiked in. The chain is built from TRBV4-3 and TRBJ1-3; 8 bases are shared with TRBD1. The specimen sequenced was naive CD8+ T cells from blood, with Jurkat cell RNA spiked in. Subset of the sample: FACS-sorted CD8+CD4-CCR7+CD45RA+ naive T cells. The chain's CDR3 is CASSQGQAPGNTIYF. CDR3 nucleotide sequence: TGCGCCAGCAGCCAGGGACAGGCCCCTGGAAACACCATATATTTT.